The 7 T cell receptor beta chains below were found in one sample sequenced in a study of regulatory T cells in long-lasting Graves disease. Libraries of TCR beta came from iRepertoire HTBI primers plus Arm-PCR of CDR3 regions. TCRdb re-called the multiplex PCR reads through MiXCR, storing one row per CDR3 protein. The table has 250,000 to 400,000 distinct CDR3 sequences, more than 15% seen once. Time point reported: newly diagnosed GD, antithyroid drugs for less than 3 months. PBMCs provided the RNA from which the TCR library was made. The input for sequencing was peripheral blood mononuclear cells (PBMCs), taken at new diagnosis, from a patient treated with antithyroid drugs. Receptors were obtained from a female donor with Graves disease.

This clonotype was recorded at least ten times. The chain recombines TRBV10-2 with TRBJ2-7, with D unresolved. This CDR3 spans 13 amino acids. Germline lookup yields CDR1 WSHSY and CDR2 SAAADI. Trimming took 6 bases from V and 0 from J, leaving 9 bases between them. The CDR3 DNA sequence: TGCGCCAGCAGAGACCCGGGCTCCTACGAGCAGTACTTC. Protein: CASRDPGSYEQYF.

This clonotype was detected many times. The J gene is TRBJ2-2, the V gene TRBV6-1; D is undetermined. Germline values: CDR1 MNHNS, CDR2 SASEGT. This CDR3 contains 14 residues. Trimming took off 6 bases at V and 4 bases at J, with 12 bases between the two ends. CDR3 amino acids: CASRAVPTTGELFF. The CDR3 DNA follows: TGTGCCAGCAGGGCCGTTCCGACCACCGGGGAGCTGTTTTTT.

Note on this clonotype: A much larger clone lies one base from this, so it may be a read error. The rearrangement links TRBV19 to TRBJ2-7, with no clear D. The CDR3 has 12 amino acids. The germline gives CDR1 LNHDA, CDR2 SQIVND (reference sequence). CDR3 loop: CASGIPGYEQYF. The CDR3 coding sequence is TGTGCCAGTGGTATACCGGGCTACGAGCAGTACTTC.

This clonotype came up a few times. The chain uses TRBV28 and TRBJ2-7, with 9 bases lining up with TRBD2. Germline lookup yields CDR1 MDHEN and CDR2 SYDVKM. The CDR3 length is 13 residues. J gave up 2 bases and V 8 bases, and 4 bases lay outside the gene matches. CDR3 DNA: TGTGCCAGCGCAGCGGGAGGACCCTACGAGCAGTACTTC. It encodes CASAAGGPYEQYF.

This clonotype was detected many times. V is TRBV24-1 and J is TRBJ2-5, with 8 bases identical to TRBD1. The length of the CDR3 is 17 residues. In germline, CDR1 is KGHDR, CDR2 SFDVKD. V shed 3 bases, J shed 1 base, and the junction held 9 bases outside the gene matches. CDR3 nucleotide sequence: TGTGCCACCAGTGATCCGACTGCAGACAGGGGCCAAGAGACCCAGTACTTC. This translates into CATSDPTADRGQETQYF.

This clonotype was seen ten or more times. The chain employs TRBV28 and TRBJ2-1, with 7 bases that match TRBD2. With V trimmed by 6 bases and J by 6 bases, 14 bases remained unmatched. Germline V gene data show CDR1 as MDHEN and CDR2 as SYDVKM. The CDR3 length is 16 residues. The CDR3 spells CASSPHLGGSINEQFF. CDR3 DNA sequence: TGTGCCAGCAGCCCCCACTTAGGCGGGAGCATCAATGAGCAGTTCTTC.

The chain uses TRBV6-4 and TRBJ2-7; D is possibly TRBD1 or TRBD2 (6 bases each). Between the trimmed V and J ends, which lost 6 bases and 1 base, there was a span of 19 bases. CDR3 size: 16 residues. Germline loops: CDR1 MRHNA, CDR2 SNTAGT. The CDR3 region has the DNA TGTGCCAGCAGCCCCTCGGCAGGGGAGGTGTCCTACGAGCAGTACTTC. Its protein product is CASSPSAGEVSYEQYF.